This T cell receptor beta chain was sequenced for a study of T cells expressing NK-cell markers. The overall study: CD3+CD56+NKG2C+, CD3+CD56+NKG2C- and CD3+CD56-NKG2C+ T cells, once sorted, supplied the TCR beta repertoires.

On this clonotype: Its antigen is as yet unknown.

Whole-study findings and limits: These same clonotypes (in a handful of donors) also led the CD3+CD56-NKG2C+ fraction. Unclear, still, was the HCMV specificity of the expanded NKG2C+ T cell clones.

TCRdb re-called the 5' RACE reads and shows each CDR3 protein once, DNA omitted. Recorded for this sample: 350,000 to 500,000 distinct CDR3 sequences. This CDR3 is built from 13 residues. The germline V gene has CDR1 SQVTM and CDR2 ANQGSEA. The chain carries TRBV29-1 and TRBJ1-6; TCRdb's D call, TRBD1, is unchecked because there is no DNA. The clonotype comes from a woman between 18 and 70 years old in good health. The sequenced sample was blood T cells: a sorted CD56 or NKG2C T cell subset, CD4+ or CD8+ T cells, or bulk PBMC T cells (not recorded which). CDR3 region: CSVRDRRDSPLHF.